The entry below describes one T cell receptor (beta chain). Clones were read by immunoSEQ multiplex PCR, and TCRdb kept only the in-frame ones, dropping some. The sample has 300,000 to 350,000 clones, more than 70% seen once. Germline values: CDR1 SGHRS, CDR2 YFSETQ. The V and J ends lost 1 base and 1 base respectively, with 17 bases between them. This CDR3 has 17 amino acids. The sample comes from a study of blood T cell repertoires in COVID-19. The receptor was derived from a woman aged 25 to 39 who had been exposed to COVID-19. The chain links TRBV5-1 to TRBJ1-1, with D possibly matching TRBD1 (6 bases). Sequenced material: PBMCs or T cells enriched from blood (not recorded which). Here the CDR3 DNA reads TGCGCCAGCAGCTTGCTACAGGGCGTGGGGACGAACACTGAAGCTTTCTTT. Residues: CASSLLQGVGTNTEAFF.